This T cell receptor (beta chain) was captured in a study of shared T cell receptors in the human thymus. Data came from immunoSEQ multiplex PCR; TCRdb stores just in-frame clones and leaves some out. The table shows hundreds of thousands of clones, with 78% occurring only once. J gave up 5 bases and V 4 bases, and 10 bases lay outside the gene matches. Germline CDR1 and CDR2: SGHRS and YFSETQ. The CDR3 is 17 residues long. These same data were also listed under a study on human thymus T cells. That source adds: Related work found strong thymic repertoire overlap between unrelated individuals.

This receptor was obtained from a boy younger than two with a congenital heart defect. The gene calls are TRBV5-1 and TRBJ2-5, with 14 bases identical to TRBD2. The sample comprised thymocytes. The chain's CDR3 is CASSGGLAGDREETQYF. The CDR3, as DNA: TGCGCCAGCAGCGGGGGACTAGCGGGAGACCGTGAGGAGACCCAGTACTTC.